A selection of T cell receptor beta chains follows, all from one sample in a study of regulatory T cells in long-lasting Graves disease. TCRdb analysed the multiplex PCR reads with MiXCR anew, one entry per CDR3 protein. The sample includes around 480,000 distinct CDR3 sequences, 15% to 20% of them seen just once. The same sample was also studied in work on T cells in Graves' hyperthyroidism and ophthalmopathy.

Material: peripheral blood mononuclear cells (PBMCs), obtained at new diagnosis, from a patient treated with antithyroid drugs. These receptors were collected from a woman aged 35 to 59 with Graves disease. Both conserved end residues are part of each CDR3. Each record gives: clone size, V gene, J gene, D gene, CDR3 DNA, CDR3 protein. A D gene is named only where the DNA matches it firmly. The size of a clone is reported for some rows only, either as once, few or many, or as a class for expanded clones.

>few|TRBV10-3|TRBJ2-2|-
TGTGCCATCAGTGAGTCGGGGGGCTCTGGCGGGGAGCTGTTTTTT
CAISESGGSGGELFF
>many|TRBV28|TRBJ1-6|-
TGTGCCAGCAGCCGGACTGGACAGCTTAATTCACCCCTCCACTTT
CASSRTGQLNSPLHF
>once|TRBV9|TRBJ1-1|-
TGTGCCAGCAGCGTAGCGAGTTGGGACACTGAAGCTTTCTTT
CASSVASWDTEAFF
>many|TRBV3-1|TRBJ1-1|-
TGTGCCAGCAGCCAAGCCCACTCCAGGGGAGGTGAAGCTTTCTTT
CASSQAHSRGGEAFF
>many|TRBV6-1|TRBJ1-1|-
TGTGCCAGCAGTGAAAGGATATGGGGAAACACTGAAGCTTTCTTT
CASSERIWGNTEAFF
>many|TRBV5-8|TRBJ1-5|TRBD1
TGTGCCAGCAGCAGGGACAGCAGCAATCAGCCCCAGCATTTT
CASSRDSSNQPQHF
>few|TRBV24-1|TRBJ2-1|-
TGTGCCACCAGTGACCGAACAGGGCAGTCAGGCTACAATGAGCAGTTCTTC
CATSDRTGQSGYNEQFF
>-|TRBV3-1|TRBJ2-5|TRBD2
TGTGCCAACCCTCCTAGCGGGGGGGCGCAAAAACAAGAGACCCAGTACTTC
CANPPSGGAQKQETQYF
>many|TRBV12-3/TRBV12-4|TRBJ1-2|-
TGTGCCAGCAGTTCCGGTGCAAACGGCTACACCTTC
CASSSGANGYTF
>many|TRBV2|TRBJ1-5|-
TGTGCCAGCAGTGGACCAGGTCGGGGGGACAATCAGCCCCAGCATTTT
CASSGPGRGDNQPQHF
>few|TRBV5-4|TRBJ2-5|-
TGTGCCAGCACCCAGGGCCTCCACCTGGAGACCCAGTACTTC
CASTQGLHLETQYF
>many|TRBV6-1|TRBJ1-1|-
TGTGCCAGCAGCGGACCCGCCAGGGCGCCTCTTGGCACTGAAGCTTTCTTT
CASSGPARAPLGTEAFF
>few|TRBV7-9|TRBJ1-2|-
TGTGCCAGCAGCCCCCTGGTTGGCGGGGGCTACACCTTC
CASSPLVGGGYTF
>-|TRBV7-9|TRBJ1-2|TRBD1
TGTGCCAGCAGCCCCATGAGTGGGACAGGCTCAAACTATGGCTACACCTTC
CASSPMSGTGSNYGYTF
>-|TRBV19|TRBJ1-6|-
TGTGCCAGTAGTATGAACAGCCCAACTTATTCACCCCTCCACTTT
CASSMNSPTYSPLHF
>-|TRBV3-1|TRBJ2-2|-
TGTGCCAGCAGCCAAGAAGGAGGGGGGCCAGGGAGGGCCGGGGAGCTGTTTTTT
CASSQEGGGPGRAGELFF
>-|TRBV25-1|TRBJ1-5|-
TGTGCCAGCAGCGCAGGGTCCCTTAGCAATCAGCCCCAGCATTTT
CASSAGSLSNQPQHF
>many|TRBV12-3/TRBV12-4|TRBJ1-2|TRBD1
TGTGCCAGCAGTTTATGGCAGGGGGCAAACTATGGCTACACCTTC
CASSLWQGANYGYTF
>-|TRBV12-3/TRBV12-4|TRBJ1-6|-
TGTGCCAGCAGCCCCGGGACGCATTATTCACCCCTCCACTTT
CASSPGTHYSPLHF
>many|TRBV3-1|TRBJ2-7|TRBD1
TGTGCCAGCAGCCATACCCGGACAGGGGGCGCGAACGAGCAGTACTTC
CASSHTRTGGANEQYF
>-|TRBV6-9|TRBJ1-5|-
TGTGCCAGCAGTTCTTGGGACGGATATCAGCCCCAGCATTTT
CASSSWDGYQPQHF
>-|TRBV20-1|TRBJ1-1|-
TGCAGTGCTCCTCCCCCGGGGGGACGGACTGAAGCTTTCTTT
CSAPPPGGRTEAFF
>many|TRBV30|TRBJ1-2|-
TGTGCCTGGACCGTACCAGGCAGGTTCCATGGCTACACCTTC
CAWTVPGRFHGYTF
>many|TRBV2|TRBJ2-2|-
TGTGCCAGCAGAAGAGGCGGCCAAGGCACCGGGGAGCTGTTTTTT
CASRRGGQGTGELFF
>many|TRBV6-1|TRBJ2-7|-
TGTGCCAGCAGTCAACCCCCGACGTCCTACGAGCAGTACTTC
CASSQPPTSYEQYF
>many|TRBV19|TRBJ1-3|-
TGTGCCAGCTCACTACAGGGCAGCTCTGGAAACACCATATATTTT
CASSLQGSSGNTIYF
>many|TRBV12-3/TRBV12-4|TRBJ1-1|TRBD1
TGTGCCAGCAGCCAAGTGCAGGGGGTGAACACTGAAGCTTTCTTT
CASSQVQGVNTEAFF